Each of the 20 T cell receptor beta chains below was sequenced from the same sample in a study of tumor-infiltrating lymphocytes in oesophageal squamous cell carcinoma. In TCRdb, the PCR reads were re-called with MiXCR into one record per CDR3 protein. The table shows 21,000 or so distinct CDR3 sequences, with 35% to 40% occurring only once. Sequences were obtained from esophageal tumor tissue. These receptor sequences come from a male donor with esophageal squamous cell carcinoma.

Only one count was recorded for this clonotype. J is TRBJ2-4 and V is TRBV6-6, with a possible D match to TRBD2 (5 bases). The J call is doubtful: the DNA matches TRBJ2-7 better. This CDR3 has 14 residues. Germline lookup yields CDR1 MNHNY and CDR2 SVGAGI (reference sequence). The CDR3 DNA reads TGTGCCAGCAGTGTTGACTACTCGTCCTACGAGCAGTACTTC. Protein: CASSVDYSSYEQYF.

This clonotype has ten or more counts. V and J are TRBV28 and TRBJ1-2; 9 bases are shared with TRBD1. This CDR3 spans 14 amino acids. Germline lookup yields CDR1 MDHEN and CDR2 SYDVKM. The trim removed 5 bases at V and 4 bases at J, leaving 5 bases unmatched. The CDR3 sequence: CASSPGQGLYGYTF. CDR3 DNA sequence: TGTGCCAGCAGTCCGGGACAGGGCCTCTATGGCTACACCTTC.

In this sample, this clonotype turned up a few times. With a much larger clone just one base away, this may be a read error. This chain connects TRBV6-5 to TRBJ2-1; 7 nucleotides agree with TRBD1. The trim removed 4 bases at V and 10 bases at J, leaving 10 bases unmatched. CDR1 is MNHEY and CDR2 is SVGAGI in the germline V gene. CDR3 size: 14 residues. In nucleotides, the CDR3 is TGTGCCAGCAGTTGGGACAGCTCCTTAGACGAGCAGTTCTTC. Its protein is CASSWDSSLDEQFF.

This clonotype was recorded at least ten times. V is TRBV27 and J is TRBJ2-1; TRBD1 aligns across 10 bases. Per the germline V gene, CDR1 is MNHEY and CDR2 is SMNVEV (reference sequence). J was trimmed by 3 bases and V by 3 bases; bases with no gene match: 14. The CDR3 loop spans 19 amino acids. CDR3 in amino acids: CASSFFVRVGQGYYNEQFF. As DNA, the CDR3 is TGTGCCAGCAGTTTTTTTGTGCGAGTGGGACAGGGGTACTACAATGAGCAGTTCTTC.

In its sample, this clonotype is medium-sized (0.01 to 0.1%). This chain's CDR3 is CASSRDTQYF. The CDR3 DNA follows: TGTGCCAGCTCAAGGGATACGCAGTATTTT. V and J are TRBV12-3 or TRBV12-4 and TRBJ2-3; no reliable D call. V dropped 8 bases and J dropped 6 bases, with 6 bases sitting between them. The CDR3 runs 10 residues.

The rearrangement joins TRBV6-9 to TRBJ1-5, with TRBD1 matching 7 bases. The V and J ends lost 7 bases and 6 bases, in that order; junction bases with no gene match: 6. The CDR3 covers 13 residues. CDR1 is MNHGY, CDR2 SVAAGI, per germline. CDR3 amino acids: CASTGTAGQPQHF. The CDR3 DNA follows: TGTGCCAGCACCGGGACAGCGGGTCAGCCCCAGCATTTT.

The sample holds many counts of this clonotype. This may be a read error: a much more frequent sequence differs by one nucleotide. This sequence joins TRBV6-1 and TRBJ2-5; 10 positions agree with TRBD2. Losses at the gene ends were 5 bases for V and 11 bases for J; bases not matched to a gene: 17. Germline lookup yields CDR1 MNHNS and CDR2 SASEGT. The CDR3 sequence is 16 residues long. This CDR3 is CASSPILAGSYNEQYF. CDR3 in DNA: TGTGCCAGCAGTCCAATACTAGCGGGATCCTACAATGAGCAGTACTTC.

The chain employs TRBV27 and TRBJ2-1, with 11 nucleotides matching TRBD2. Germline V lookup: CDR1 MNHEY, CDR2 SMNVEV (reference sequence). The CDR3 consists of 16 residues. Germline trimming cut 6 bases from V and 6 bases from J; bases unmatched to any gene: 10. CDR3 in amino acids: CASSPILAGGGNEQFF. The CDR3 DNA sequence: TGTGCCAGCAGCCCCATCCTAGCGGGAGGCGGCAATGAGCAGTTCTTC.

This clonotype was detected many times. It may be a read error: a sequence one base away is much more abundant. V and J are TRBV5-1 and TRBJ2-5; D uncertain. CDR3 length: 13 residues. Germline V gives CDR1 SGHRS, CDR2 YFSETQ. V was trimmed by 0 bases and J by 11 bases, leaving 14 bases between them. CDR3 coding DNA: TGCGCCAGCAGCTTGGCCTTAGTGGATGAGCAGTACTTC. It yields the protein CASSLALVDEQYF.

In its sample, this clonotype was seen many times. The chain is built from TRBV12-3 or TRBV12-4 and TRBJ2-1; 10 bases agree with TRBD1. The CDR3 loop spans 17 amino acids. V lost 0 bases, J lost 7 bases, and 9 bases stayed unmatched. CDR3 nucleotide sequence: TGTGCCAGCAGTTTAGCGAGCGACAGGGGGCGAACGAATGAGCAGTTCTTC. As protein: CASSLASDRGRTNEQFF.

The chain couples TRBV12-3 or TRBV12-4 to TRBJ2-3; the match to TRBD1 covers 7 bases. The J call may be faulty, since TRBJ1-1 better matches the DNA end. There are 14 residues in the CDR3. The CDR3 DNA sequence: TGTGCCAGCAGTTTAGAGGGGGCAACCACTGAAGCTTTCTTT. It translates to CASSLEGATTEAFF.

Many counts were recorded for this clonotype. J is TRBJ2-7 and V is TRBV12-3 or TRBV12-4, with D perhaps matching TRBD1 (7 bases). There are 15 residues in the CDR3. Trimming pared 7 bases from V and 0 bases from J, leaving 16 bases between. The CDR3 nucleotides read TGTGCCAGCACCGCAGGGGGACTCCTCTCCTACGAGCAGTACTTC. Protein: CASTAGGLLSYEQYF.

This clonotype has ten or more counts. J is TRBJ2-5 and V is TRBV5-1; 9 nucleotides agree with TRBD2. Germline-derived CDR1 and CDR2 are SGHRS and YFSETQ. Trimming took 4 bases from V and 3 from J; bases not matched to a gene: 4. CDR3 size: 14 residues. CDR3 nucleotides: TGCGCCAGCAGCACCTCTAGCGGGGAAGAGACCCAGTACTTC. Amino acids: CASSTSSGEETQYF.

This chain uses TRBV19 with TRBJ1-5, with a tentative D call TRBD1 (6 bases). Germline lookup yields CDR1 LNHDA and CDR2 SQIVND (reference sequence). Trimming removed 8 bases from V and 2 bases from J, with 13 bases in between. This CDR3 contains 14 residues. The CDR3 spells CASRQAGGNQPQHF. CDR3 nucleotides: TGTGCCAGTCGTCAGGCAGGGGGCAATCAGCCCCAGCATTTT.

This clonotype occurred many times. The rearrangement links TRBV6-1 to TRBJ2-2; D unclear. Germline V gene lookup returns CDR1 MNHNS and CDR2 SASEGT. Between the trimmed V and J ends, which lost 8 bases and 2 bases, there was a span of 9 bases. The CDR3 contains 13 residues. CDR3 in amino acids: CASGDRNTGELFF. The CDR3 region has the DNA TGTGCCAGCGGAGATAGAAACACCGGGGAGCTGTTTTTT.

This clonotype was observed many times. This chain joins TRBV18 and TRBJ2-1; 11 bases align to TRBD2. CDR1 KGHSH and CDR2 LQKENI come from the germline V gene. The CDR3 has 17 residues. Trimming removed 2 bases from V and 1 base from J; junction bases left unmatched: 4. The CDR3 loop is CASSPRLAGNSYNEQFF. CDR3 in DNA: TGTGCCAGCTCACCAAGACTAGCGGGGAATTCCTACAATGAGCAGTTCTTC.

V and J are TRBV7-3 and TRBJ2-3, with a tentative D call TRBD2 (7 bases). The DNA matches TRBJ2-7 better at its end, which makes the J call doubtful. Germline values: CDR1 SGHTA, CDR2 FQGTGA. The CDR3 covers 14 residues. In nucleotides, the CDR3 is TGTGCCAGCAGCAAACAGGGAGGGCCCTACGAGCAGTACTTC. This translates into CASSKQGGPYEQYF.

In this sample, this clonotype turned up a few times. The chain uses TRBV7-3 and TRBJ2-5; tentatively, D is TRBD1 (7 bases). V was trimmed by 5 bases and J by 4 bases, leaving 14 bases between them. Germline CDR1 is SGHTA and CDR2 is FQGTGA. CDR3 length: 14 amino acids. The CDR3 protein is CASSPQGGLETQYF. In DNA form, the CDR3 reads TGTGCCAGCAGCCCCCAGGGGGGTTTAGAGACCCAGTACTTC. Drawing the rest from reference TRBV7-3 and TRBJ2-5, the complete variable domain is GAGVSQTPSNKVTEKGKYVELRCDPISGHTALYWYRQSLGQGPEFLIYFQGTGAADDSGLPNDRFFAVRPEGSVSTLKIQRTERGDSAVYLCASSPQGGLETQYFGPGTRLLVL.

Remarks on this clonotype: The conserved final phenylalanine or tryptophan is absent from the CDR3, which likely points to a read error. No DNA is shown, since the ends of the CDR3 on it are uncertain; the CDR3 is the one TCRdb lists. V and J are TRBV7-2 and TRBJ2-3; no DNA check was done on the table's D call, TRBD2. Germline CDR1 and CDR2: SGHTA and FQGNSA. The CDR3 is 17 amino acids long, termini counted. The CDR3 is CASSWGGLAGNEQFFGP.

In its sample, this clonotype ranks as medium-sized (0.01 to 0.1%). At one of its ends the junction is not consistent with the germline gene, which may arise from a read error. The CDR3 here is CASSPPGGWETQYF. In DNA, the CDR3 is TGTGCTAGCAGCCCCCCCGGGGGCTGGGAGACCCAGTACTTC. The chain combines TRBV7-7 with TRBJ2-5, with D perhaps assigned TRBD1 or TRBD2 (6 bases each). The CDR3 spans 14 residues. Germline loops: CDR1 SSHAT, CDR2 FNYEAQ (reference sequence).